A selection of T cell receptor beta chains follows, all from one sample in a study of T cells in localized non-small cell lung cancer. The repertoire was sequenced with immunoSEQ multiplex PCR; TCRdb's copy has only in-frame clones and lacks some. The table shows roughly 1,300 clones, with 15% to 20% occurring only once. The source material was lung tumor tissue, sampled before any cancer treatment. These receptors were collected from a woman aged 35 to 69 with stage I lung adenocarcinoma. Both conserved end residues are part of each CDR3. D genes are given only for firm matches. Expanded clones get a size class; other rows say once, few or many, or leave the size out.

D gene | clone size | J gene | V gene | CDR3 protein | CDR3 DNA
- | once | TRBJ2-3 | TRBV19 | CASSIAASYSTDTQYF | TGTGCCAGTAGTATTGCGGCTAGCTATAGCACAGATACGCAGTATTTT
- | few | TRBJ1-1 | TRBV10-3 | CAISESKGSAFF | TGTGCCATCAGTGAGTCGAAAGGGAGCGCTTTCTTT
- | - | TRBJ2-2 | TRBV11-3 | CASSSTGSRVTGELFF | TGTGCCAGCAGCTCCACAGGGTCGCGGGTCACCGGGGAGCTGTTTTTT
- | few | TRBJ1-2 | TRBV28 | CASSLGNRPEDTF | TGTGCCAGCAGTTTAGGAAACAGACCTGAGGACACCTTC
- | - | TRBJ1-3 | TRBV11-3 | CASSQGTPGNTIYF | TGTGCCAGCAGCCAGGGGACTCCCGGAAACACCATATATTTT
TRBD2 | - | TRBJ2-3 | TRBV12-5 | CASAHSGRQADTQYF | TGTGCTAGTGCCCATAGCGGGAGGCAGGCAGATACGCAGTATTTT
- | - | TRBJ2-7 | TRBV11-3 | CASSPGSAFYEQYF | TGTGCCAGCAGCCCGGGGTCGGCATTCTACGAGCAGTACTTC
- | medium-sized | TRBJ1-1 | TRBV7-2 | CASSLTANTEAFF | TGTGCCAGCAGCTTAACCGCGAACACTGAAGCTTTCTTT
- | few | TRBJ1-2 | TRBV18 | CASSPWQSYYGYTF | TGTGCCAGCTCACCATGGCAGTCTTACTATGGCTACACCTTC
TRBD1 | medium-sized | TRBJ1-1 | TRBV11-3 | CASSSTGQGTEAFF | TGTGCCAGCAGTTCGACCGGACAGGGCACTGAAGCTTTCTTT
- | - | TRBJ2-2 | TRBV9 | CASDDRNTGELFF | TGTGCCAGCGACGACAGAAACACCGGGGAGCTGTTTTTT
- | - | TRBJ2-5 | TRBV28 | CASRSGGSEETQYF | TGTGCCAGCAGATCCGGAGGGTCCGAAGAGACCCAGTACTTC
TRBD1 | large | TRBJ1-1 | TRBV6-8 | CASSLGQGRTEAFF | TGTGCCAGCAGCCTCGGACAGGGGAGAACTGAAGCTTTCTTT
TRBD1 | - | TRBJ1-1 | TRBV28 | CASSLFGQGYTEAFF | TGTGCCAGCAGTTTATTCGGACAGGGGTACACTGAAGCTTTCTTT
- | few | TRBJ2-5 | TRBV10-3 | CAIRTERETQYF | TGTGCCATCAGAACAGAGCGGGAGACCCAGTACTTC
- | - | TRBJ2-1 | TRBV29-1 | CSVESSFYNEQFF | TGCAGCGTTGAATCGAGCTTCTACAATGAGCAGTTCTTC
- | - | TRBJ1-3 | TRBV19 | CASRNIDSGNTIYF | TGTGCCAGTAGGAACATAGACTCTGGAAACACCATATATTTT
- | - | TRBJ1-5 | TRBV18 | CASSLEGGQPQHF | TGTGCCAGCTCACTGGAGGGGGGACAGCCCCAGCATTTT
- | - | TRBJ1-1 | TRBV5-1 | CASSLVGTSNTEAFF | TGCGCCAGCAGCTTGGTAGGGACGTCGAACACTGAAGCTTTCTTT
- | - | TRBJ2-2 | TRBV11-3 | CASSLEWGTGELFF | TGTGCCAGCAGCTTAGAATGGGGGACCGGGGAGCTGTTTTTT
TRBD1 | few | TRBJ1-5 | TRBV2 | CASSETGNQPQHF | TGTGCCAGCAGTGAGACAGGGAATCAGCCCCAGCATTTT
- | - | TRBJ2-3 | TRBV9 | CASSPGTDTQYF | TGTGCCAGCAGCCCAGGCACAGATACGCAGTATTTT
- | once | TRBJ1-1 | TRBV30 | CAWKDRYTEAFF | TGTGCCTGGAAAGACAGATACACTGAAGCTTTCTTT
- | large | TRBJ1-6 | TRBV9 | CASSVQNNSPLHF | TGTGCCAGCAGCGTACAAAATAATTCACCCCTCCACTTT
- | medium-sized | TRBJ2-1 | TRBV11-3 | CASSLKGPGLRDNYNEQFF | TGTGCCAGCAGCTTAAAGGGGCCGGGACTCAGGGATAACTACAATGAGCAGTTCTTC
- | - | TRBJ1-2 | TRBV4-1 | CASSQDRDARGYGYTF | TGCGCCAGCAGCCAAGACCGGGACGCCCGGGGCTATGGCTACACCTTC